Following are 8 T cell receptor beta chains from one sample sequenced in a study of cytotoxic CD8 clonotypes in ibrutinib-treated CLL. Sequencing used immunoSEQ multiplex PCR; TCRdb keeps in-frame clones, though not all of them. The sample contains roughly 12,000 clones, around 85% of which appear only once. The sample here was PBMCs, taken at disease progression, from a patient treated with ibrutinib. These receptors all stem from a human donor with chronic lymphocytic leukemia.

The chain recombines TRBV5-1 with TRBJ2-2, with 7 bases aligning to TRBD1. After removal of 0 bases from V and 10 bases from J, the junction contained 6 bases not matched to a gene. The CDR3 is 14 amino acids. The germline V gene has CDR1 SGHRS and CDR2 YFSETQ. The CDR3: CASSLAQGVEELFF. The CDR3 DNA reads TGCGCCAGCAGCTTGGCCCAGGGGGTGGAGGAGCTGTTTTTT.

There are a few counts of this clone. The V and J genes are TRBV18 and TRBJ2-3; 10 bases map to TRBD1. The length of the CDR3 is 17 residues. In germline, CDR1 is KGHSH, CDR2 LQKENI. With V trimmed by 4 bases and J by 0 bases, 7 bases remained unmatched. The CDR3 sequence is CASSRYGQGGSTDTQYF. CDR3 coding DNA: TGTGCCAGCTCACGATACGGACAGGGGGGTAGCACAGATACGCAGTATTTT.

This rearrangement joins TRBV5-1 to TRBJ2-1, with TRBD1 matching over 7 bases. CDR3 length: 15 amino acids. Germline assignment: CDR1 SGHRS and CDR2 YFSETQ. Trimming cost V 7 bases and J 5 bases; bases outside gene matches: 12. The CDR3 sequence is CASASKQGQDNEQFF. The CDR3 DNA is TGCGCCAGCGCGTCAAAACAGGGGCAGGACAATGAGCAGTTCTTC. Full variable domain (missing parts from reference TRBV5-1 and TRBJ2-1): KAGVTQTPRYLIKTRGQQVTLSCSPISGHRSVSWYQQTPGQGLQFLFEYFSETQRNKGNFPGRFSGRQFSNSRSEMNVSTLELGDSALYLCASASKQGQDNEQFFGPGTRLTVL.

The genes are TRBV5-1 and TRBJ1-2; D unclear. This CDR3 has 12 residues. CDR1 SGHRS and CDR2 YFSETQ come from the germline V gene. Trimming cost V 2 bases and J 4 bases, with 6 bases left between them. This chain's CDR3 is CASSFSGYGYTF. In nucleotides, the CDR3 is TGCGCCAGCAGCTTCAGTGGCTATGGCTACACCTTC.

The V and J genes are TRBV19 and TRBJ2-3, with 8 nucleotides matching TRBD1. Looked up from germline, CDR1 is LNHDA and CDR2 is SQIVND (reference sequence). V shed 3 bases and J 6 bases; nucleotides not matched to a gene: 11. The CDR3 sequence is 16 residues long. CDR3 amino acids: CASSMTGQEDWDTQYF. CDR3 sequence (DNA): TGTGCCAGTAGTATGACGGGACAGGAGGATTGGGATACGCAGTATTTT. Combining the CDR3 with reference TRBV19 and TRBJ2-3 gives the whole variable domain DGGITQSPKYLFRKEGQNVTLSCEQNLNHDAMYWYRQDPGQGLRLIYYSQIVNDFQKGDIAEGYSVSREKKESFPLTVTSAQKNPTAFYLCASSMTGQEDWDTQYFGPGTRLTVL.

This clone was found once. The rearrangement uses TRBV29-1 and TRBJ1-3; no reliable D call. CDR1 is SQVTM, CDR2 ANQGSEA, per germline. This CDR3 spans 13 amino acids. V was trimmed by 3 bases and J by 3 bases, leaving 9 bases between them. The DNA of the CDR3 is TGCAGCGTTGACGGGGTAAATGGAAACACCATATATTTT. Translation: CSVDGVNGNTIYF.

V usage is TRBV7-3 and J usage is TRBJ2-3; TRBD2 matches at 15 bases. The V gene's germline CDR1 is SGHTA and CDR2 FQGTGA. The CDR3 spans 18 residues. Trimming took 5 bases from V and 4 from J; bases not matched to a gene: 10. CDR3 DNA: TGTGCCAGCAGCCCACCGGGACTAGCGGGAGGCCTCCCAGATACGCAGTATTTT. It translates to CASSPPGLAGGLPDTQYF.

The V and J genes are TRBV5-1 and TRBJ2-7; weak D call: TRBD2 (5 bases). CDR3 length: 16 amino acids. V was trimmed by 4 bases and J by 2 bases, leaving 19 bases between them. Looked up from germline, CDR1 is SGHRS and CDR2 is YFSETQ. The CDR3 DNA sequence: TGCGCCAGCAGCCCCTACGCAGTTCCGAGGGCCTACGAGCAGTACTTC. It is translated as CASSPYAVPRAYEQYF.